This T cell receptor beta chain was retrieved from a study of T cell responses to AZD1222 COVID-19 vaccine. Sequencing was performed with immunoSEQ multiplex PCR; in TCRdb, only in-frame clones are kept and a portion is missing. This sample yields roughly 90,000 clones, of which roughly 85% are seen a single time; 6.3% belongs to the top ten. Overall study findings and caveats: A rise in Spike-specific TCR breadth and depth followed two AZD1222 doses. At baseline, just 6 or 7 AZD1222 recipients tested seropositive. Spike-spanning, vaccine-associated CD4 TCRs were dominant at 160-218 and 743-854. It should be noted that donors were predominantly white British and more often female, and clonal diversity was possibly underestimated.

This clone has only a few counts. The antigen is not known. The CDR3 has 15 residues. CDR1 SGDLS and CDR2 YYNGEE come from the germline V gene. Trimming took 0 bases from V and 6 from J, leaving 12 bases between them. The clonotype was recovered from an adult in good health. The sample consisted of peripheral blood, taken on day 0 of AZD1222 vaccination. The chain carries TRBV9 and TRBJ2-2; D gene uncertain. The CDR3 DNA reads as TGTGCCAGCAGCGTAGAGGATTTGGGATCCGGGGAGCTGTTTTTT. Its protein product is CASSVEDLGSGELFF.